The rows below give T cell receptor beta chains drawn from one sample of a study of blood T cells in healthy people across ages. TCRdb used MiXCR to reprocess the 5' RACE reads, holding one entry per CDR3 protein. Of approximately 770,000 distinct CDR3 sequences in the sample, 58% were seen once. The sequenced sample consisted of blood. The source is a man aged 25-40 years in good health. Both conserved end residues are trimmed from each CDR3. Each record gives: clone size, V gene, CDR3 protein. Only some rows state a clone size, as once, few, many or a class for expanded clones.

-,TRBV5-1,ASSPASTSYEQY
once,TRBV6-1,ASSDGGPAPRRLF
-,TRBV29-1,SVEGGTYYGYT
-,TRBV7-2,ASSLISGGALSYEQY
-,TRBV29-1,SVRVLLNTEAF
few,TRBV5-1,ASSWTAQGSPAYEQY
-,TRBV20-1,SASFSGLGDDEQF
-,TRBV7-2,ASSLGAGSEAF
-,TRBV9,ASSVRGEDSYEQY
-,TRBV29-1,SVDGGSPPGETQY
few,TRBV20-1,SALAASSYNEQF
few,TRBV5-1,ASSLAGATGQETQY
few,TRBV24-1,ATSDPSGSTGEQY
few,TRBV9,ASSVSTDNAEQY
-,TRBV28,ASSTAGQGAGKLF
-,TRBV15,ATSRDFFAGLETQY
-,TRBV4-1,ASDNAGGEQY
-,TRBV12-5,ASGTDTSTDTQY
-,TRBV9,ASSDRGEETQY
-,TRBV28,ATTQRGVEGYT
once,TRBV7-2,ASSFARLPTYEQY
-,TRBV29-1,SVRKREDTQY
-,TRBV11-2,ASSSTGVYNSPLH
-,TRBV20-1,SARPVGLPPYEQY
few,TRBV29-1,SVEEIGFGYT
-,TRBV6-6,ASSPDRVGQPQH
-,TRBV28,ASRPSSGSTDTQY
-,TRBV11-2,ASSLGGGPPYNEQF
few,TRBV7-8,ASSPTGYGRYSPLH
few,TRBV29-1,SGGQGVDEQF
many,TRBV4-2,ASSQDGRTEAF
few,TRBV11-1,ASSLVTGTEY
once,TRBV21-1,ASSKPPFERSGEQY
few,TRBV7-9,ASTQGIYNEQY
-,TRBV21-1,ASSNTGNNYGYT
few,TRBV7-2,ASSSWDSEAYEQY
-,TRBV10-3,AISENREGGYT
-,TRBV28,ASSQSGGPKTQY
few,TRBV4-1,ASSLTVGYETQY
-,TRBV6-1,ASSERRYRRYEQY
-,TRBV30,AGFGTPDNEQF
-,TRBV11-2,ASSLDRGASYNEQF
-,TRBV6-6,ASSYSMGTLTYEQY
-,TRBV6-6,ASSYSTRVSYEQY
-,TRBV6-2/TRBV6-3,ASKTGRYAEAF
-,TRBV5-1,ASSLITGTDTQY
-,TRBV20-1,SARGGASYNERF
-,TRBV7-9,ASSLEGWETQY
-,TRBV7-6,ASSLVQSVGETQY
few,TRBV12-3/TRBV12-4,ASSPLRDEQY